This T cell receptor (beta chain) was sequenced for a study of beta chain features in type 1 diabetes. Study observations and caveats: All four CD4+ subsets from Type 1 diabetes patients carried moderately but significantly shorter TCRB CDR3s. Sequencing used cDNA, and cells with high TCR expression could therefore be over-represented.

CDR1 and CDR2 from the germline V gene are SGHNT and YYREEE (reference sequence). This CDR3 region has 16 residues. Trimming cost V 3 bases and J 4 bases; bases outside gene matches: 9. This clone has only a few counts. What it binds is unknown. The sequenced template was cDNA made from the entire isolated RNA. The protocol was immunoSEQ multiplex PCR, while the TCRdb copy is restricted to in-frame clones and leaves out a portion. The sample consists of 600,000 or so clones, over 10% of them appearing once. The origin of this receptor is a man aged 25-40 years with type 1 diabetes. The chain uses TRBV5-4 and TRBJ2-3; 9 nucleotides line up with TRBD2. Sequenced: naive CD4+ T cells from blood. CDR3 sequence: CASSSLRGGGADTQYF. The CDR3 nucleotides are TGTGCCAGCAGCTCATTACGCGGCGGGGGGGCAGATACGCAGTATTTT.